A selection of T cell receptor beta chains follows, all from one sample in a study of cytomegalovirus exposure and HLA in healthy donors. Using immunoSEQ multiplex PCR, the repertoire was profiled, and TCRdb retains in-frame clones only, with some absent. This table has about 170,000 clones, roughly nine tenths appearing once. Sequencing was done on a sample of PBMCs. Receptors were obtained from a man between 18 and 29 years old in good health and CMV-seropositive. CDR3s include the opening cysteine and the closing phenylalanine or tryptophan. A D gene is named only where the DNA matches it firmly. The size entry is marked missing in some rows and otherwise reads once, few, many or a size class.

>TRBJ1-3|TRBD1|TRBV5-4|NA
TGTGCCAGCAGTAACAGGGGGCGTGTAAACACCATATATTTT
CASSNRGRVNTIYF
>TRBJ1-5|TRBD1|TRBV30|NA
TGTGCCTGGGGTGGACAGGGAAATCAGCCCCAGCATTTT
CAWGGQGNQPQHF
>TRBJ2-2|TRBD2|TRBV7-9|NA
TGTGCCAGCAGCCAAGGTGCTACCTGGGGAGGGACCGGGGAGCTGTTTTTT
CASSQGATWGGTGELFF
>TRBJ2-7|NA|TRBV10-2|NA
TGCGCCAGCAGTGAGATAGGAGCCTACGAGCAGTACTTC
CASSEIGAYEQYF
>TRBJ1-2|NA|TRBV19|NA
TGTGCCAGTAGTATCCCGACAGTCTATGGCTACACCTTC
CASSIPTVYGYTF
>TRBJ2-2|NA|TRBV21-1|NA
TGTGCCAGCGAATGTGGGAGCGGGAGGCGGAACACCGGGGAGCTGTTTTTT
CASECGSGRRNTGELFF
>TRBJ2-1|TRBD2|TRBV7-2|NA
TGTGCCAGCAGCCCACCGGGACTAGCGGGCAATGAGCAGTTCTTC
CASSPPGLAGNEQFF
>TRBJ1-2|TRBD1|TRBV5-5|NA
TGTGCCAGCAGTTCCGGGACAGGGGGCTTTGGCTACACCTTC
CASSSGTGGFGYTF
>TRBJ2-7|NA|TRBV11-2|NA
TGTGCCAGCAGCTTAGACTTTTTCTACGAGCAGTACTTC
CASSLDFFYEQYF
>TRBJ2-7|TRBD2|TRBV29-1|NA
TGCAGCGCTATAGCGGGAGGGCCAGACGAGCAGTACTTC
CSAIAGGPDEQYF
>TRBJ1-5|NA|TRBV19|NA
TGTGCCAGTAGTACCCCCGGGTCGGCCAGACCCAATCAGCCCCAGCATTTT
CASSTPGSARPNQPQHF
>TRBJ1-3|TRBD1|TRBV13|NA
TGTGCCAGCAGCTTAGACCGGGACAGGGGGTCTGGAAACACCATATATTTT
CASSLDRDRGSGNTIYF
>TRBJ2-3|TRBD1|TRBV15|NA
TGTGCCACCAGCGGGACAGACTTCGTTCCGTATTTT
CATSGTDFVPYF
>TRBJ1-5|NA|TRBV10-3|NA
TGTGCCATCAGTGAATCAGGGGTTGGTCAGCCCCAGCATTTT
CAISESGVGQPQHF
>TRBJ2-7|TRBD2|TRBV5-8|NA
TGTGCCAGCAGCTTCCTAGCGGGAGCTCCGGGCTACGAGCAGTACTTC
CASSFLAGAPGYEQYF
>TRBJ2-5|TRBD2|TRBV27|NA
TGTGCCAGCAGTAATTCGGGCGGGAGTCGGGAGACCCAGTACTTC
CASSNSGGSRETQYF
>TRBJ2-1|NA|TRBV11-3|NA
TGTGCCAGCAGCTTACGTAGGTCCGGGTTCAATGAGCAGTTCTTC
CASSLRRSGFNEQFF
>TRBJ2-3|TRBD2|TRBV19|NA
TGTGCCAGTAGTATGCGCCGAGGGTCCGGGGGGACGCAGTATTTT
CASSMRRGSGGTQYF
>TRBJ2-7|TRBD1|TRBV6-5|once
TGTGCCAGCAGTTACTCACAGGGGATAGTCTACGAGCAGTACTTC
CASSYSQGIVYEQYF
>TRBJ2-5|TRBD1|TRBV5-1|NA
TGCGCCAGCAGCTTGGCCGCGACAGGGTTTCAAGAGACCCAGTACTTC
CASSLAATGFQETQYF
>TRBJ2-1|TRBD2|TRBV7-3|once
TGTGCCAGCAGCCGCGGGACTAGCGGGAGGAATGAGCAGTTCTTC
CASSRGTSGRNEQFF
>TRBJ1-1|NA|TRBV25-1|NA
TGTGCCAGCAGTCCTCCAACCGGGACGCTGAAAGGGGGCACTGAAGCTTTCTTT
CASSPPTGTLKGGTEAFF
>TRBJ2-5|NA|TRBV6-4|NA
TGTGCCAGCAGGGAGGGGTACCAAGAGACCCAGTACTTC
CASREGYQETQYF
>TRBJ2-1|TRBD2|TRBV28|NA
TGTGCCAGCAGTCCCGGGGGGGGACTAGCGGCCTACAATGAGCAGTTCTTC
CASSPGGGLAAYNEQFF
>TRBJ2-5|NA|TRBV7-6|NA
TGTGCCAGCAGCTTAGTTCGGAACAGGGAATTATACCAAGAGACCCAGTACTTC
CASSLVRNRELYQETQYF
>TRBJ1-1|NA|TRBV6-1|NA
TGTGCCAGCATTTTACAGGGGAACACTGAAGCTTTCTTT
CASILQGNTEAFF
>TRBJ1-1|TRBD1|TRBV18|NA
TGTGCCAGCTCTCCCGGGACAGGGGGCAACACTGAAGCTTTCTTT
CASSPGTGGNTEAFF
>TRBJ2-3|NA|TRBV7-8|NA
TGTGCCAGCACCGAGGGTTCCGGGATAGGGATCACAGATACGCAGTATTTT
CASTEGSGIGITDTQYF
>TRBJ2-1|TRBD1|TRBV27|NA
TGTGCCAGCAGTCTACCAGGGGGCGGTTACAATGAGCAGTTCTTC
CASSLPGGGYNEQFF
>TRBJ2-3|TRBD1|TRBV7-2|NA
TGTGCCAGCAGCTTCGTTGCAGGGGGCGGCGATACGCAGTATTTT
CASSFVAGGGDTQYF
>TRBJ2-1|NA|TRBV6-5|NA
TGTGCCAGCAGTTACTCAGGACTGGGTTACAATGAGCAGTTCTTC
CASSYSGLGYNEQFF
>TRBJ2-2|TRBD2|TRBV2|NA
TGTGCCAGCAGTGAAGGGACTAGTCGGACCGGGGAGCTGTTTTTT
CASSEGTSRTGELFF
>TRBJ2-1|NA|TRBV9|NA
TGTGCCAGCAGCGGTTTAGAACTAGCATTTTACAATGAGCAGTTCTTC
CASSGLELAFYNEQFF
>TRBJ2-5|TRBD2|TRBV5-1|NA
TGCGCCAGCAGCTTGATGCTAGGTCCGAAGACTAGCGGTTTCCAAGAGACCCAGTACTTC
CASSLMLGPKTSGFQETQYF
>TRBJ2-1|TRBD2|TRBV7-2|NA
TGTGCCAGCAGCTTATTGCGGGAGTACGGCTATGAGCAGTTCTTC
CASSLLREYGYEQFF
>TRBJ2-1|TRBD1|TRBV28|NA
TGTGCCATCGCGGCCGGGACAGCGGACAATGAGCAGTTCTTC
CAIAAGTADNEQFF
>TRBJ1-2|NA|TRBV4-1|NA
TGCGCCAGCAGCCAATTGACAGCCTCTAACTATGGCTACACCTTC
CASSQLTASNYGYTF
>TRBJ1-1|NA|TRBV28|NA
TGTGCCAGCAGTTTAGGACCGTATAGAGCGGGGACTGAAGCTTTCTTT
CASSLGPYRAGTEAFF
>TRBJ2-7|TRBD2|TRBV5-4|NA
TGTGCCAGCAGCTTAGCGGGGGGCTCCTACGAGCAGTACTTC
CASSLAGGSYEQYF
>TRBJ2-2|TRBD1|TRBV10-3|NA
TGTGCCATCAGCCCAGGACAGGGGACTCTCACCGGGGAGCTGTTTTTT
CAISPGQGTLTGELFF
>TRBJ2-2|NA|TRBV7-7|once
TGTGCTAGCAGCTTAAACGAAGGAGCGAACACCGGGGAGCTGTTTTTT
CASSLNEGANTGELFF
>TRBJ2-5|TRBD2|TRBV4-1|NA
TGCGCCAGCAGCCAAGGGGCCCCTGGGCGGGAGGGTGGGGAGACCCAGTACTTC
CASSQGAPGREGGETQYF
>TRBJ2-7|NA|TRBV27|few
TGTGCCAGCAGTTTAGCCAGGACAGCTTATCGTTGGGGGCAGTACTTC
CASSLARTAYRWGQYF
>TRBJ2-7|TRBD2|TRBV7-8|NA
TGTGCCAGCAGCTTAGCGTCGGGACTAGGTACCTACGAGCAGTACTTC
CASSLASGLGTYEQYF
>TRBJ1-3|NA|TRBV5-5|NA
TGTGCCAGCAGCTCTTTTAGCTCTGGAAACACCATATATTTT
CASSSFSSGNTIYF
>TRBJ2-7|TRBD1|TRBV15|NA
TGTGCCACCAGCAGTCGGGACAGGGCCTACGAGCAGTACTTC
CATSSRDRAYEQYF
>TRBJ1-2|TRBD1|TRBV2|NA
TGTGCCAGAGAACGGGACAGGGGATCCGATGGCTACACCTTC
CARERDRGSDGYTF
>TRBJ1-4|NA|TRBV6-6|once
TGTGCCAGCAGCCGGGGGGGGGTTAATGAAAAACTGTTTTTT
CASSRGGVNEKLFF
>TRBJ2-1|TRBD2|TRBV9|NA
TGTGCCAGCAGCGTTCGAGCGGGAGACAACAATGAGCAGTTCTTC
CASSVRAGDNNEQFF
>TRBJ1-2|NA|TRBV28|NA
TGTGCCAGCAGTTTAAGAGGGAGTGGCTACACCTTC
CASSLRGSGYTF
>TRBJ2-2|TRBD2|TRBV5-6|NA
TGTGCCAGCAGCTTTAGCGGGAGTGACGGGGAGCTGTTTTTT
CASSFSGSDGELFF
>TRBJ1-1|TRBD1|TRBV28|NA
TGTGCCAGCAGTCTTTTTAGACAGGGCCCAACTTCCATGAACACTGAAGCTTTCTTT
CASSLFRQGPTSMNTEAFF
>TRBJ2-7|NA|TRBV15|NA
TGTGCCACCAGCAGAGACCCCGTTGCGGGGCTAAGAAAAGAGCAGTACTTC
CATSRDPVAGLRKEQYF
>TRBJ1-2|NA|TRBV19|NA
TGTGCCAGTAGTATAAGTGGGGCTGGAGGCTACACCTTC
CASSISGAGGYTF
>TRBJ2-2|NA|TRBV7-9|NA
TGTGCCAGCAGTACACAGGGCGAGCCCGGGGAGCTGTTTTTT
CASSTQGEPGELFF
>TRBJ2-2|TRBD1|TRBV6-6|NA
TGTGCCACCGAGGGGGCCACCGGGGAGCTGTTTTTT
CATEGATGELFF
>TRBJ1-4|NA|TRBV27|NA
TGTGCCAGCAGTGGCTTAATGGCAACTAATGAAAAACTGTTTTTT
CASSGLMATNEKLFF